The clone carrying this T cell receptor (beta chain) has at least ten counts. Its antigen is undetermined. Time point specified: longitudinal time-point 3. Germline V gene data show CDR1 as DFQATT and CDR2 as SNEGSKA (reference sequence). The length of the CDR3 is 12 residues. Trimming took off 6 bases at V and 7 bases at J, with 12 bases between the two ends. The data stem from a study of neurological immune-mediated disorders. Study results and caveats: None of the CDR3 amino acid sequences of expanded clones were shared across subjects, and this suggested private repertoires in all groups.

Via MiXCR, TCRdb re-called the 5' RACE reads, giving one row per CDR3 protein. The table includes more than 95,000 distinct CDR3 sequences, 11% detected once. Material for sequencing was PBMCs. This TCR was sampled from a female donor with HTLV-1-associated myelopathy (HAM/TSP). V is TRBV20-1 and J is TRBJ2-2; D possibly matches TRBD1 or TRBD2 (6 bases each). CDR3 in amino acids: CSARGGNGELFF. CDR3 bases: TGCAGTGCGCGAGGGGGGAACGGGGAGCTGTTTTTT.